Listed below are T cell receptor beta chains from one sample, sequenced in a study of cytomegalovirus exposure and HLA in healthy donors. This table comes from immunoSEQ multiplex PCR, and its TCRdb copy is limited to in-frame clones, with some not included. The repertoire consists of over 150,000 clones, with around 83% occurring once and the leading ten covering over 2%. Sequenced input: PBMCs. Source of these receptors: a human donor in good health. Both conserved end residues are part of each CDR3. D genes are given only for firm matches. Where a row states a size, it is once, few, many or the class of an expanded clone; other rows omit it.

j_gene: TRBJ2-5; v_gene: TRBV6-1; d_gene: TRBD1; abundance: once; CDR3aa: CASRLRTGGAETQYF; CDR3nt: TGTGCCAGCAGACTCAGGACAGGGGGCGCGGAGACCCAGTACTTC
j_gene: TRBJ1-1; v_gene: TRBV6-5; d_gene: -; abundance: -; CDR3aa: CASSYFGQTPTEAFF; CDR3nt: TGTGCCAGCAGTTACTTTGGACAGACCCCAACTGAAGCTTTCTTT
j_gene: TRBJ1-1; v_gene: TRBV5-4; d_gene: -; abundance: few; CDR3aa: CASSPEAVPNTEAFF; CDR3nt: TGTGCCAGCAGCCCGGAGGCGGTCCCGAACACTGAAGCTTTCTTT
j_gene: TRBJ2-1; v_gene: TRBV7-3; d_gene: TRBD2; abundance: -; CDR3aa: CASSLDGLAGGEQFF; CDR3nt: TGTGCCAGCAGCTTGGACGGACTAGCGGGGGGGGAGCAGTTCTTC
j_gene: TRBJ2-7; v_gene: TRBV7-9; d_gene: -; abundance: once; CDR3aa: CASSSGSIYEQYF; CDR3nt: TGTGCCAGCAGCTCGGGGTCCATTTACGAGCAGTACTTC
j_gene: TRBJ1-1; v_gene: TRBV7-6; d_gene: -; abundance: once; CDR3aa: CASSLGTETEAFF; CDR3nt: TGTGCCAGCAGCTTAGGGACAGAGACTGAAGCTTTCTTT
j_gene: TRBJ2-7; v_gene: TRBV27; d_gene: TRBD2; abundance: -; CDR3aa: CASSWLAGDYEQYF; CDR3nt: TGTGCCAGCAGTTGGCTAGCGGGGGACTACGAGCAGTACTTC
j_gene: TRBJ1-1; v_gene: TRBV19; d_gene: TRBD1; abundance: -; CDR3aa: CASRRNDRADTEAFF; CDR3nt: TGTGCCAGTAGGAGGAATGACAGGGCCGACACTGAAGCTTTCTTT
j_gene: TRBJ2-2; v_gene: TRBV28; d_gene: -; abundance: -; CDR3aa: CASSLKQTNTGELFF; CDR3nt: TGTGCCAGCAGTTTAAAACAGACGAACACCGGGGAGCTGTTTTTT
j_gene: TRBJ2-7; v_gene: TRBV27; d_gene: -; abundance: -; CDR3aa: CASSLEGRYEQYF; CDR3nt: TGTGCCAGCAGTCTGGAGGGCAGATACGAGCAGTACTTC
j_gene: TRBJ1-2; v_gene: TRBV27; d_gene: TRBD1; abundance: once; CDR3aa: CASSPGTGMVNYGYTF; CDR3nt: TGTGCCAGCAGTCCCGGGACAGGGATGGTTAACTATGGCTACACCTTC
j_gene: TRBJ2-7; v_gene: TRBV27; d_gene: TRBD1; abundance: once; CDR3aa: CASSLRTGGDEQYF; CDR3nt: TGTGCCAGCAGTTTAAGGACAGGGGGCGACGAGCAGTACTTC
j_gene: TRBJ1-2; v_gene: TRBV5-4; d_gene: TRBD1; abundance: few; CDR3aa: CASSSDRATIGYTF; CDR3nt: TGTGCCAGCAGTTCCGACAGGGCCACTATTGGCTACACCTTC
j_gene: TRBJ2-7; v_gene: TRBV7-2; d_gene: -; abundance: few; CDR3aa: CASSIDRGYEQYF; CDR3nt: TGTGCCAGCAGCATAGATAGGGGGTACGAGCAGTACTTC
j_gene: TRBJ2-1; v_gene: TRBV7-8; d_gene: TRBD2; abundance: -; CDR3aa: CASSPISGRAGNEQFF; CDR3nt: TGTGCCAGCAGCCCAATTAGCGGGAGGGCTGGAAATGAGCAGTTCTTC
j_gene: TRBJ2-3; v_gene: TRBV9; d_gene: TRBD2; abundance: -; CDR3aa: CASSGLAGTDTQYF; CDR3nt: TGTGCCAGCAGTGGACTAGCGGGGACAGATACGCAGTATTTT
j_gene: TRBJ1-2; v_gene: TRBV28; d_gene: TRBD1; abundance: -; CDR3aa: CASSTDRPGQFNYGYTF; CDR3nt: TGTGCCAGCAGTACCGACCGACCGGGACAGTTTAACTATGGCTACACCTTC
j_gene: TRBJ1-2; v_gene: TRBV6-5; d_gene: TRBD1; abundance: once; CDR3aa: CASSYSGQGNIYGYTF; CDR3nt: TGTGCCAGCAGTTACTCCGGACAGGGGAATATCTATGGCTACACCTTC
j_gene: TRBJ2-1; v_gene: TRBV10-3; d_gene: -; abundance: -; CDR3aa: CATRGSYNEQFF; CDR3nt: TGTGCCACTAGGGGCTCCTACAATGAGCAGTTCTTC
j_gene: TRBJ2-1; v_gene: TRBV5-6; d_gene: TRBD2; abundance: -; CDR3aa: CASTSAVAGPLSYNEQFF; CDR3nt: TGTGCCAGCACCTCGGCAGTAGCGGGACCCCTCTCCTACAATGAGCAGTTCTTC
j_gene: TRBJ2-7; v_gene: TRBV5-1; d_gene: TRBD2; abundance: -; CDR3aa: CASSVVSGSSYEQYF; CDR3nt: TGCGCCAGCAGCGTAGTGAGCGGGAGCTCCTACGAGCAGTACTTC
j_gene: TRBJ2-1; v_gene: TRBV28; d_gene: -; abundance: -; CDR3aa: CASSLEAETGSNEQFF; CDR3nt: TGTGCCAGCAGTCTCGAAGCGGAAACGGGATCGAATGAGCAGTTCTTC
j_gene: TRBJ1-5; v_gene: TRBV5-1; d_gene: -; abundance: -; CDR3aa: CASSLAYGVGSQHF; CDR3nt: TGCGCCAGCAGCTTGGCATACGGGGTAGGGTCCCAGCATTTT
j_gene: TRBJ2-5; v_gene: TRBV4-1; d_gene: TRBD1; abundance: -; CDR3aa: CASSQYFIADRGQETQYF; CDR3nt: TGCGCCAGCAGCCAATACTTTATAGCGGACAGGGGACAAGAGACCCAGTACTTC
j_gene: TRBJ1-1; v_gene: TRBV10-3; d_gene: TRBD1; abundance: -; CDR3aa: CAISELPGQGEAFF; CDR3nt: TGTGCCATCAGTGAGTTACCGGGACAGGGTGAAGCTTTCTTT
j_gene: TRBJ1-1; v_gene: TRBV7-2; d_gene: TRBD1; abundance: -; CDR3aa: CASSLAGQGTEAFF; CDR3nt: TGTGCCAGCAGCTTAGCGGGACAGGGCACTGAAGCTTTCTTT
j_gene: TRBJ2-7; v_gene: TRBV18; d_gene: TRBD1; abundance: few; CDR3aa: CASSPRAGGDEQYF; CDR3nt: TGTGCCAGCTCACCAAGGGCAGGGGGCGACGAGCAGTACTTC
j_gene: TRBJ1-2; v_gene: TRBV10-3; d_gene: TRBD1; abundance: -; CDR3aa: CATRPGGDIYGYTF; CDR3nt: TGTGCCACGCGACCAGGGGGCGACATCTATGGCTACACCTTC
j_gene: TRBJ1-3; v_gene: TRBV25-1; d_gene: -; abundance: -; CDR3aa: CASSTGYGGNTIYF; CDR3nt: TGTGCCAGCAGTACCGGATACGGGGGAAACACCATATATTTT
j_gene: TRBJ1-2; v_gene: TRBV5-4; d_gene: TRBD1; abundance: -; CDR3aa: CASRGTANYGYTF; CDR3nt: TGTGCCAGCAGAGGGACAGCTAACTATGGCTACACCTTC
j_gene: TRBJ2-7; v_gene: TRBV4-2; d_gene: -; abundance: once; CDR3aa: CASSQGPDRPQNEQYF; CDR3nt: TGTGCCAGCAGCCAAGGTCCCGACAGGCCCCAAAACGAGCAGTACTTC
j_gene: TRBJ2-1; v_gene: TRBV6-4; d_gene: -; abundance: -; CDR3aa: CASSDSGGWLVNEQFF; CDR3nt: TGTGCCAGCAGTGACTCGGGGGGATGGCTAGTCAATGAGCAGTTCTTC
j_gene: TRBJ2-1; v_gene: TRBV2; d_gene: TRBD1; abundance: -; CDR3aa: CASTRTGGIAYNEQFF; CDR3nt: TGTGCCAGCACGAGAACAGGGGGCATCGCCTACAATGAGCAGTTCTTC
j_gene: TRBJ2-1; v_gene: TRBV29-1; d_gene: -; abundance: -; CDR3aa: CSGSSSYNEQFF; CDR3nt: TGCAGCGGGAGCAGCTCCTACAATGAGCAGTTCTTC
j_gene: TRBJ1-5; v_gene: TRBV4-1; d_gene: TRBD1; abundance: -; CDR3aa: CASSPGWTGRGQPQHF; CDR3nt: TGCGCCAGCAGCCCAGGCTGGACAGGGCGAGGTCAGCCCCAGCATTTT
j_gene: TRBJ1-3; v_gene: TRBV6-6; d_gene: -; abundance: -; CDR3aa: CASRQGVTGNTIYF; CDR3nt: TGTGCCAGCAGGCAAGGGGTTACTGGAAACACCATATATTTT
j_gene: TRBJ2-7; v_gene: TRBV11-2; d_gene: TRBD2; abundance: -; CDR3aa: CASSLKSGAGGEQYF; CDR3nt: TGTGCCAGCAGCTTAAAATCGGGAGCGGGAGGTGAGCAGTACTTC
j_gene: TRBJ1-2; v_gene: TRBV5-1; d_gene: TRBD1; abundance: -; CDR3aa: CASSPILSGTALPYGYTF; CDR3nt: TGCGCCAGCAGCCCCATCCTTTCCGGGACAGCCCTCCCCTATGGCTACACCTTC
j_gene: TRBJ2-3; v_gene: TRBV6-5; d_gene: TRBD2; abundance: -; CDR3aa: CASSLFRAGADTQYF; CDR3nt: TGTGCCAGCAGCCTCTTTCGGGCGGGAGCAGATACGCAGTATTTT
j_gene: TRBJ2-7; v_gene: TRBV4-1; d_gene: TRBD1; abundance: few; CDR3aa: CASSHGTGREQYF; CDR3nt: TGCGCCAGCAGCCATGGGACAGGGCGCGAGCAGTACTTC
j_gene: TRBJ2-7; v_gene: TRBV6-5; d_gene: -; abundance: -; CDR3aa: CASRRTGTYEQYF; CDR3nt: TGTGCCAGCAGAAGAACAGGGACCTACGAGCAGTACTTC
j_gene: TRBJ2-7; v_gene: TRBV19; d_gene: TRBD1; abundance: many; CDR3aa: CASRPWDSSYEQYF; CDR3nt: TGTGCCAGTAGACCCTGGGACAGTTCCTACGAGCAGTACTTC
j_gene: TRBJ2-1; v_gene: TRBV11-2; d_gene: -; abundance: -; CDR3aa: CASRKMRLASNEQFF; CDR3nt: TGTGCCAGCAGGAAAATGCGACTCGCGTCCAATGAGCAGTTCTTC
j_gene: TRBJ1-5; v_gene: TRBV19; d_gene: TRBD1; abundance: -; CDR3aa: CASRPGTGFRQPQHF; CDR3nt: TGTGCCAGTAGGCCGGGGACAGGGTTTAGGCAGCCCCAGCATTTT
j_gene: TRBJ1-5; v_gene: TRBV15; d_gene: -; abundance: -; CDR3aa: CATSRAGTSDYSNQPQHF; CDR3nt: TGTGCCACCAGCAGAGCCGGGACATCGGATTATAGCAATCAGCCCCAGCATTTT
j_gene: TRBJ2-1; v_gene: TRBV20-1; d_gene: TRBD1; abundance: -; CDR3aa: CSAREDREQFF; CDR3nt: TGCAGTGCTAGAGAGGACAGGGAGCAGTTCTTC
j_gene: TRBJ1-5; v_gene: TRBV6-6; d_gene: -; abundance: -; CDR3aa: CASSRGSNQPQHF; CDR3nt: TGTGCCAGCAGTAGGGGAAGCAATCAGCCCCAGCATTTT
j_gene: TRBJ2-3; v_gene: TRBV27; d_gene: TRBD2; abundance: -; CDR3aa: CASSLRTSGRESTDTQYF; CDR3nt: TGTGCCAGCAGTTTAAGGACTAGCGGGAGGGAAAGCACAGATACGCAGTATTTT
j_gene: TRBJ2-7; v_gene: TRBV6-1; d_gene: -; abundance: -; CDR3aa: CASSVDTAYEQYF; CDR3nt: TGTGCCAGCAGTGTGGACACCGCCTACGAGCAGTACTTC
j_gene: TRBJ2-4; v_gene: TRBV29-1; d_gene: TRBD2; abundance: -; CDR3aa: CSIVTGGAKNIQYF; CDR3nt: TGCAGCATCGTGACCGGGGGGGCCAAAAACATTCAGTACTTC
j_gene: TRBJ1-1; v_gene: TRBV9; d_gene: -; abundance: -; CDR3aa: CASSAGTKNTEAFF; CDR3nt: TGTGCCAGCAGCGCGGGAACAAAGAACACTGAAGCTTTCTTT
j_gene: TRBJ1-1; v_gene: TRBV29-1; d_gene: TRBD1; abundance: -; CDR3aa: CSVESPFLGQGGRGAFF; CDR3nt: TGCAGCGTTGAATCCCCCTTCCTCGGACAGGGCGGGAGGGGAGCTTTCTTT
j_gene: TRBJ2-7; v_gene: TRBV2; d_gene: -; abundance: -; CDR3aa: CASSGDRNYEQYF; CDR3nt: TGTGCCAGCAGTGGCGACAGAAACTACGAGCAGTACTTC
j_gene: TRBJ1-5; v_gene: TRBV5-1; d_gene: TRBD1; abundance: -; CDR3aa: CASSTGTGGKQPQHF; CDR3nt: TGCGCCAGCAGCACCGGGACAGGGGGTAAGCAGCCCCAGCATTTT
j_gene: TRBJ2-5; v_gene: TRBV2; d_gene: -; abundance: few; CDR3aa: CASSFNRFQETQYF; CDR3nt: TGTGCCAGCAGTTTTAACAGGTTCCAAGAGACCCAGTACTTC